This T cell receptor (beta chain) was found in a study of cytomegalovirus exposure and HLA in healthy donors. Notes on the study in general: The records held CMV serostatus as the only immune exposure information. As a later analysis revealed, the rate of TCR association differed by HLA locus, with DRB1 most and HLA-C fewest.

This clone has just a few counts. Its specificity is not known. Germline V gene lookup returns CDR1 MGHRA and CDR2 YSYEKL. This CDR3 has 14 amino acids. Trimming pared 1 base from V and 3 bases from J, leaving 10 bases between. The study ran its PCR with 60 Vbeta and 13 Jbeta primers. The data were produced by immunoSEQ multiplex PCR, yet TCRdb's version contains in-frame clones alone and is incomplete. The sample consists of around 120,000 clones, 70% to 85% of them appearing once. V and J are TRBV4-1 and TRBJ2-7, with a possible D match to TRBD2 (6 bases). Sequenced material: PBMCs. This receptor was obtained from a boy younger than 18 in good health and CMV-seronegative. The CDR3 DNA is TGCGCCAGCAGCCAAGCACTAGCAGTCTACGAGCAGTACTTC. Translated, it gives CASSQALAVYEQYF.